This TCR beta chain is drawn from a study of cytomegalovirus exposure and HLA in healthy donors. Study summary: Genetic ancestry analysis placed approximately 79% of the roughly 400 donors that were genotyped in the Caucasian-associated cluster.

Samples came from healthy bone marrow donors. The CDR3 is 16 residues long. Germline V gene sequence: CDR1 KGHSH, CDR2 LQKENI. Unmatched junction bases numbered 5, after V lost 2 bases and J lost 3 bases. The PCR had 60 Vbeta and 13 Jbeta primers. The repertoire was sequenced with immunoSEQ multiplex PCR; TCRdb's copy has only in-frame clones and lacks some. Of 150,000 to 190,000 clones detected, 70% to 90% appear once; the ten largest clones hold 2.3%. The specimen sequenced was PBMCs. The chain carries TRBV18 and TRBJ2-3, with TRBD2 identical over 10 bases. This receptor was obtained from a woman between 18 and 30 years old in good health and CMV-seronegative. The CDR3 sequence is CASSPRLAGATDTQYF. The CDR3 DNA reads as TGTGCCAGCTCACCAAGGCTAGCGGGAGCAACAGATACGCAGTATTTT. The full variable domain, its missing parts supplied by reference TRBV18 and TRBJ2-3, is NAGVMQNPRHLVRRRGQEARLRCSPMKGHSHVYWYRQLPEEGLKFMVYLQKENIIDESGMPKERFSAEFPKEGPSILRIQQVVRGDSAAYFCASSPRLAGATDTQYFGPGTRLTVL.